The 25 T cell receptor beta chains in this list originate from one sample, sequenced in a study of T cells in Graves' hyperthyroidism and ophthalmopathy. The source material, RNA transcripts, was used to amplify TCR beta CDR3 regions. Primed by the HTBI set, a first-round RT-PCR was run on the TCR CDR3. One entry per CDR3 protein results from TCRdb running MiXCR on the multiplex PCR reads. The data contain over 350,000 distinct CDR3 sequences, roughly 15% of them singletons. The material sequenced was blood. Receptors originate from a man between 18 and 35 years old with Graves' ophthalmopathy.

This clonotype was seen many times. The J gene is TRBJ1-2, the V gene TRBV28; D unresolved. The germline V and J ends were trimmed by 5 bases and 5 bases, with 12 bases remaining between them. This CDR3 is built from 13 residues. In germline, CDR1 is MDHEN, CDR2 SYDVKM. CDR3 sequence (DNA): TGTGCCAGCAGTGGTTCGGCCCCTTATGGCTACACCTTC. Protein sequence: CASSGSAPYGYTF.

In its sample, this clonotype was seen many times. The chain is built from TRBV3-1 and TRBJ2-5; D possibly corresponds to TRBD2 (7 bases). Germline CDR1 LGHDT, CDR2 YNNKEL (reference sequence). V lost 4 bases and J lost 3, with 15 bases in between. This CDR3 comprises 15 residues. CDR3: CASSPREGGKETQYF. The CDR3 nucleotides are TGTGCCAGCAGCCCCCGAGAGGGGGGGAAAGAGACCCAGTACTTC.

This clonotype was observed many times. V is TRBV7-8 and J is TRBJ1-1; tentative D call: TRBD1 (6 bases). The CDR3 sequence is 16 residues long. Trimming shortened V by 4 bases and J by 1 base, and 16 bases separated the two germline ends. Germline assignment: CDR1 SGHVS and CDR2 FQNEAQ. CDR3 protein: CASSSLGGRQNTEAFF. CDR3 DNA: TGTGCCAGCAGCTCGCTAGGGGGAAGACAGAACACTGAAGCTTTCTTT.

The chain recombines TRBV4-2 with TRBJ2-5; TRBD2 might be the D (6 bases). Per germline, CDR1 LGHNA and CDR2 YNFKEQ. Trimming removed 0 bases from V and 1 base from J, with 18 bases in between. This CDR3 comprises 18 residues. CDR3 protein: CASSQDPNGGGRQETQYF. CDR3 nucleotides: TGTGCCAGCAGCCAAGATCCTAATGGGGGAGGCCGCCAAGAGACCCAGTACTTC.

This clonotype was detected a few times. The chain combines TRBV20-1 with TRBJ1-5, with 8 bases that match TRBD1. The length of the CDR3 is 15 residues. CDR1 and CDR2 (germline): DFQATT, SNEGSKA (reference sequence). The junction had 6 bases not matched to a gene; V was cut back by 5 bases and J by 0 bases. CDR3 region: CSALRQGNSNQPQHF. DNA of the CDR3: TGCAGTGCTCTGAGACAGGGGAATAGCAATCAGCCCCAGCATTTT.

This clonotype was detected many times. The chain uses TRBV5-1 and TRBJ2-7; TRBD2 might be the D (5 bases). CDR1 is SGHRS and CDR2 is YFSETQ in the germline V gene. The CDR3 contains 15 residues. Trimming left V 0 bases short and J 3 bases short, with 13 bases between. CDR3 residues: CASSLALAESYEQYF. CDR3 DNA: TGCGCCAGCAGCTTGGCCCTAGCCGAAAGCTACGAGCAGTACTTC.

The chain recombines TRBV5-5 with TRBJ1-3; D unclear. Germline V gene lookup returns CDR1 SGHKS and CDR2 YYEKEE (reference sequence). The CDR3 has 15 amino acids. The V gene lost 0 bases and the J gene lost 4 bases, with 11 bases spanning the gap. The CDR3 is CASSLGEEDGNTIYF. CDR3 coding DNA: TGTGCCAGCAGCTTGGGTGAGGAGGACGGAAACACCATATATTTT.

This clonotype was seen a handful of times. The chain has TRBV5-1 and TRBJ2-5; TRBD2 aligns across 7 bases. The CDR3 consists of 16 residues. Trimming took 1 base from V and 7 from J; bases not matched to a gene: 13. The germline V gene encodes CDR1 SGHRS and CDR2 YFSETQ. CDR3 in DNA: TGCGCCAGCAGCTTGATCGGGACTACTCGAGTCCCGACCCAGTACTTC. This sequence encodes CASSLIGTTRVPTQYF.

This clonotype was detected ten times or more. The chain has TRBV6-1 and TRBJ2-2; D gene unclear. The germline gives CDR1 MNHNS, CDR2 SASEGT. Trimming took off 8 bases at V and 0 bases at J, with 10 bases between the two ends. The CDR3 has 14 amino acids. CDR3 residues: CASHYGANTGELFF. The DNA for the CDR3 is TGTGCCAGCCATTACGGCGCGAACACCGGGGAGCTGTTTTTT.

This clonotype was detected many times. This sequence joins TRBV7-8 and TRBJ2-5; 8 bases align to TRBD1. This CDR3 region has 16 residues. Germline values: CDR1 SGHVS, CDR2 FQNEAQ. With 5 bases clipped from V and 5 bases from J, the junction kept 13 bases outside the gene matches. CDR3 in DNA: TGTGCCAGCAGCCCCCGGACAGGGCAAGGCGGGGAGACCCAGTACTTC. Amino acid sequence: CASSPRTGQGGETQYF.

V is TRBV19 and J is TRBJ1-2; D is uncertain. The CDR3 has 15 residues. Germline CDR1 LNHDA, CDR2 SQIVND (reference sequence). Trimming shortened V by 4 bases and J by 8 bases, and 20 bases separated the two germline ends. The CDR3 DNA reads TGTGCCAGTAGTAGAGTTTATATCACAGTCGGCGGCTACACCTTC. This gives the protein CASSRVYITVGGYTF. The whole variable domain, remainder taken from reference TRBV19 and TRBJ1-2, is DGGITQSPKYLFRKEGQNVTLSCEQNLNHDAMYWYRQDPGQGLRLIYYSQIVNDFQKGDIAEGYSVSREKKESFPLTVTSAQKNPTAFYLCASSRVYITVGGYTFGSGTRLTVV.

With respect to this clonotype: A much larger clone sits a single nucleotide away, making a read error possible. This rearrangement joins TRBV15 to TRBJ2-4; TRBD1 agrees at 9 bases. After removal of 2 bases from V and 0 bases from J, the junction contained 14 bases not matched to a gene. Germline values: CDR1 LNHNV, CDR2 YYDKDF (reference sequence). CDR3 length equals 20 residues. CDR3 sequence reads: CATSRFGAGTGRIAKNIQYF. CDR3 sequence (DNA): TGTGCCACCAGCAGATTCGGGGCAGGGACAGGGAGGATAGCCAAAAACATTCAGTACTTC.

As to this clonotype: Mismatch with germline at one junction end may stem from a read error. The chain couples TRBV7-2 to TRBJ2-1, with 12 bases fitting TRBD2. Per the germline V gene, CDR1 is SGHTA and CDR2 is FQGNSA. The length of the CDR3 is 23 residues. CDR3 in DNA: TGCGCCAGCAGCCACCCATCCCGCCTAGCGGGAGGGCCTTTTGGGAGCTCCTACAATGAGCAGTTCTTC. Its protein is CASSHPSRLAGGPFGSSYNEQFF.

This clonotype came up many times. The chain combines TRBV7-9 with TRBJ2-5, with D tentatively TRBD2 (6 bases). This CDR3 region has 14 residues. The V and J ends lost 5 bases and 5 bases respectively, with 15 bases between them. Germline V gene lookup returns CDR1 SEHNR and CDR2 FQNEAQ (reference sequence). The chain's CDR3 is CASSRDLAGETQYF. The CDR3 region has the DNA TGTGCCAGCAGCCGGGATCTGGCGGGGGAGACCCAGTACTTC. Full variable domain (outside the CDR3, taken from reference TRBV7-9 and TRBJ2-5): DTGVSQNPRHKITKRGQNVTFRCDPISEHNRLYWYRQTLGQGPEFLTYFQNEAQLEKSRLLSDRFSAERPKGSFSTLEIQRTEQGDSAMYLCASSRDLAGETQYFGPGTRLLVL.

J is TRBJ2-5 and V is TRBV20-1; D is unclear. Trimming cost V 3 bases and J 2 bases, with 10 bases left between them. The CDR3 has 13 amino acids. Per germline, CDR1 DFQATT and CDR2 SNEGSKA (reference sequence). This CDR3 reads CSASLIGQETQYF. The CDR3 bases are TGCAGTGCTAGTTTAATTGGTCAAGAGACCCAGTACTTC.

The genes are TRBV24-1 and TRBJ1-2; 8 nucleotides align to TRBD1. This CDR3 spans 12 amino acids. CDR1 is KGHDR and CDR2 is SFDVKD in the germline V gene. J gave up 2 bases and V 9 bases, and 1 base lay outside the gene matches. In DNA, the CDR3 is TGTGCCACCTCAGGGGGCAACTATGGCTACACCTTC. Its protein product is CATSGGNYGYTF.

A few counts support this clonotype. The V and J genes are TRBV7-2 and TRBJ2-1; the D gene could be TRBD1 or TRBD2 (5 bases each). Trimming cost V 1 base and J 9 bases, with 16 bases left between them. Germline assignment: CDR1 SGHTA and CDR2 FQGNSA. CDR3 size: 15 residues. CDR3 amino acids: CASSLEGIGGSEQFF. CDR3 bases: TGTGCCAGCAGCTTAGAGGGGATTGGGGGAAGTGAGCAGTTCTTC. The whole variable domain, filled in from reference TRBV7-2 and TRBJ2-1, reads GAGVSQSPSNKVTEKGKDVELRCDPISGHTALYWYRQSLGQGLEFLIYFQGNSAPDKSGLPSDRFSAERTGGSVSTLTIQRTQQEDSAVYLCASSLEGIGGSEQFFGPGTRLTVL.

Ten or more counts support this clonotype. The rearrangement uses TRBV20-1 and TRBJ2-3; D is unresolved. CDR1 and CDR2 (germline): DFQATT, SNEGSKA (reference sequence). Trimming left V 3 bases short and J 2 bases short, with 6 bases between. The CDR3 is 12 amino acids. The CDR3: CSARQDTDTQYF. In DNA form, the CDR3 reads TGCAGTGCTAGGCAGGACACAGATACGCAGTATTTT.

This clonotype came up many times. The chain has TRBV5-1 and TRBJ1-4; 8 nucleotides match TRBD1. The CDR3 runs to 14 residues. V shed 4 bases, J shed 7 bases, and the junction held 6 bases outside the gene matches. Germline-derived CDR1 and CDR2 are SGHRS and YFSETQ. The CDR3 bases are TGCGCCAGCAGCCTCGGACAGGGAGGTGAAAAACTGTTTTTT. Translating it yields CASSLGQGGEKLFF.

This clonotype was detected a few times. The genes are TRBV19 and TRBJ2-1; D perhaps matches TRBD1 (6 bases). The CDR3 runs to 14 residues. Trimming pared 2 bases from V and 7 bases from J, leaving 12 bases between. CDR1 LNHDA and CDR2 SQIVND come from the germline V gene (reference sequence). Here the CDR3 DNA reads TGTGCCAGTAGTATAACAGGGTACTGGAATGAGCAGTTCTTC. As protein: CASSITGYWNEQFF.

The chain is built from TRBV7-8 and TRBJ2-5; the match to TRBD2 covers 7 bases. Trimming at V came to 6 bases and at J to 4 bases, leaving 5 bases not matched to a gene. The CDR3 is 13 amino acids. From germline, CDR1 is SGHVS and CDR2 FQNEAQ. Written as DNA, the CDR3 is TGTGCCAGCAGATGGGGGGGGGGAGAGACCCAGTACTTC. It specifies CASRWGGGETQYF.

The chain uses TRBV3-1 and TRBJ2-2; 9 positions agree with TRBD2. Germline trimming cut 4 bases from V and 5 bases from J; bases unmatched to any gene: 5. This CDR3 contains 15 residues. The V gene's germline CDR1 is LGHDT and CDR2 YNNKEL (reference sequence). This CDR3 is CASSRLADRTGELFF. In DNA form, the CDR3 reads TGTGCCAGCAGCCGACTAGCGGATAGGACCGGGGAGCTGTTTTTT.

A few counts support this clonotype. The gene calls are TRBV20-1 and TRBJ1-1; D is perhaps TRBD1 (6 bases). V gave up 6 bases and J gave up 4 bases, with 15 bases separating them. CDR3 length equals 13 residues. Looked up from germline, CDR1 is DFQATT and CDR2 is SNEGSKA (reference sequence). The DNA for the CDR3 is TGCAGTGCCCCCCGGGGGGGGCTCACTGAAGCTTTCTTT. Protein: CSAPRGGLTEAFF.

This clonotype was seen ten or more times. The chain combines TRBV5-1 with TRBJ2-7; 15 bases map to TRBD2. Per germline, CDR1 SGHRS and CDR2 YFSETQ. V lost 0 bases, J lost 3 bases, and 1 base stayed unmatched. This CDR3 is 16 amino acids long. In nucleotides, the CDR3 is TGCGCCAGCAGCTTGGAGGGACTAGCGGGGGGCTACGAGCAGTACTTC. As protein: CASSLEGLAGGYEQYF.

This clonotype was seen a few times. A read error may be the cause here, since a much bigger clone is one base away. This chain links TRBV7-2 with TRBJ2-3; D possibly corresponds to TRBD2 (7 bases). With 4 bases removed from V and 4 bases from J, the gap between germline ends came to 15 bases. Looked up from germline, CDR1 is SGHTA and CDR2 is FQGNSA. This CDR3 is built from 15 residues. CDR3 amino acids: CASSSRGANADTQYF. CDR3 coding DNA: TGTGCCAGCAGCTCACGGGGGGCTAATGCAGATACGCAGTATTTT. The whole variable domain, filled in from reference TRBV7-2 and TRBJ2-3, reads GAGVSQSPSNKVTEKGKDVELRCDPISGHTALYWYRQSLGQGLEFLIYFQGNSAPDKSGLPSDRFSAERTGGSVSTLTIQRTQQEDSAVYLCASSSRGANADTQYFGPGTRLTVL.